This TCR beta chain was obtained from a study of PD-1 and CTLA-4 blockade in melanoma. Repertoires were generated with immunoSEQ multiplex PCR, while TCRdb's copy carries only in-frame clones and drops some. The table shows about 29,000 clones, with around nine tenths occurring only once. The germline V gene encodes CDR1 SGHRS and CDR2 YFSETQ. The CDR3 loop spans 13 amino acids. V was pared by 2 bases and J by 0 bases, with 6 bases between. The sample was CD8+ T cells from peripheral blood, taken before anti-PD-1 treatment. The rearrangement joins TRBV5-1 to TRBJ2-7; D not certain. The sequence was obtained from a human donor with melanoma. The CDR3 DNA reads TGCGCCAGCAGCTTTGGAAACTCCTACGAGCAGTACTTC. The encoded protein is CASSFGNSYEQYF.